One and the same sample provided the 7 T cell receptor beta chains below, sequenced in a study of glioma-infiltrating T cells after dendritic cell vaccination. Clones were read by immunoSEQ multiplex PCR, and TCRdb kept only the in-frame ones, dropping some. This sample yields about 21,000 clones, of which around 74% are seen a single time; about 37% belongs to the top ten. The specimen was blood, collected before dendritic cell vaccination. Source of these receptors: a human donor with glioblastoma.

The chain has TRBV7-2 and TRBJ2-2; TRBD2 might be the D (5 bases). The CDR3 contains 15 residues. V gave up 1 base and J gave up 5 bases, with 11 bases separating them. Germline V gene sequence: CDR1 SGHTA, CDR2 FQGNSA. The CDR3 reads CASSLVLGGTGELFF. CDR3 DNA sequence: TGTGCCAGCAGCTTAGTACTAGGAGGAACCGGGGAGCTGTTTTTT.

V is TRBV6-1 and J is TRBJ1-1; D gene uncertain. The CDR3 sequence is 14 residues long. Looked up from germline, CDR1 is MNHNS and CDR2 is SASEGT. With 6 bases removed from V and 3 bases from J, the gap between germline ends came to 14 bases. The DNA for the CDR3 is TGTGCCAGCAGAATGGTCGTCGGGGACACTGAAGCTTTCTTT. This sequence encodes CASRMVVGDTEAFF.

This clone was seen a few times. The chain joins TRBV27 to TRBJ1-5; possible D gene TRBD1, 5 bases. Trimming removed 4 bases from V and 6 bases from J, with 16 bases in between. CDR3 size: 15 residues. Germline lookup yields CDR1 MNHEY and CDR2 SMNVEV (reference sequence). Here the CDR3 DNA reads TGTGCCAGCAGTTCCTCGGACAAGGGCAGTCAGCCCCAGCATTTT. Translating it yields CASSSSDKGSQPQHF.

The rearrangement joins TRBV28 to TRBJ2-1, with 11 positions matching TRBD2. There are 20 residues in the CDR3. Germline CDR1 and CDR2: MDHEN and SYDVKM. V dropped 7 bases and J dropped 7; count of bases not matched to a gene: 24. Here the CDR3 reads CASTEVRAGGRLAGTNEQFF. The CDR3 DNA sequence: TGTGCCAGCACCGAAGTTAGGGCAGGTGGTCGACTAGCGGGAACGAATGAGCAGTTCTTC.

The V gene is TRBV5-1, the J gene TRBJ2-7, with 8 bases lining up with TRBD1. V lost 5 bases and J lost 4; bases outside the gene matches: 5. The CDR3 loop spans 13 amino acids. The germline gives CDR1 SGHRS, CDR2 YFSETQ. The CDR3 protein is CASSSGTGYEQYF. CDR3 nucleotides: TGCGCCAGCAGTTCCGGGACAGGATACGAGCAGTACTTC.

The count of this clone is one. The chain links TRBV19 to TRBJ2-7; D ambiguous. The germline V and J ends were trimmed by 9 bases and 1 base, with 7 bases remaining between them. The CDR3 covers 11 residues. The germline CDR1 and CDR2 sequences are LNHDA and SQIVND (reference sequence). The CDR3, as DNA: TGTGCCAGCGCGGAGTCCTACGAGCAGTACTTC. Its protein is CASAESYEQYF.

The chain employs TRBV30 and TRBJ1-5; D remains ambiguous. Per the germline V gene, CDR1 is GTSNPN and CDR2 is SVGIG (reference sequence). The germline V and J ends were trimmed by 1 base and 3 bases, with 7 bases remaining between them. The CDR3 contains 13 residues. The CDR3 reads CAWSGQDNQPQHF. DNA for the CDR3: TGTGCCTGGAGTGGGCAGGACAATCAGCCCCAGCATTTT. Combining the CDR3 with reference TRBV30 and TRBJ1-5 gives the whole variable domain SQTIHQWPATLVQPVGSPLSLECTVEGTSNPNLYWYRQAAGRGLQLLFYSVGIGQISSEVPQNLSASRPQDRQFILSSKKLLLSDSGFYLCAWSGQDNQPQHFGDGTRLSIL.